This passage covers 18 T cell receptor beta chains from one sample sequenced in a study of blood T cells in healthy people across ages. The authors ran a second PCR of roughly 6 to 12 cycles using a sample-barcoded 5' primer and a J-beta primer mix. A single record per CDR3 protein comes from TCRdb applying MiXCR to the 5' RACE reads. The sample has more than 800,000 distinct CDR3 sequences, more than 40% seen once. Sequencing used blood. These receptors originate from an older woman in good health.

V and J are TRBV27 and TRBJ2-3; D ambiguous. Trimming removed 6 bases at V and 1 base at J, with 11 bases between. The germline gives CDR1 MNHEY, CDR2 SMNVEV (reference sequence). This CDR3 comprises 14 residues. The CDR3 nucleotides are TGTGCCAGCAGCCGAGACATAGGCACAGATACGCAGTATTTT. This sequence encodes CASSRDIGTDTQYF.

The rearrangement links TRBV15 to TRBJ1-2, with 7 bases aligning to TRBD1. V lost 3 bases to trimming and J lost 6 bases; unmatched junction nucleotides: 7. The CDR3 runs to 14 residues. Germline values: CDR1 LNHNV, CDR2 YYDKDF (reference sequence). CDR3 sequence: CATSSVGQVNGYTF. The CDR3 region has the DNA TGTGCCACCAGCAGTGTCGGACAGGTGAATGGCTACACCTTC.

This clonotype has just a few counts. V and J are TRBV29-1 and TRBJ2-1, with 7 bases that match TRBD2. After removal of 1 base from V and 6 bases from J, the junction contained 9 bases not matched to a gene. CDR1 is SQVTM, CDR2 ANQGSEA, per germline. The CDR3 has 15 amino acids. DNA of the CDR3: TGCAGCGTTGAAGCGATGATGGGGGGGATCAATGAGCAGTTCTTC. Its protein is CSVEAMMGGINEQFF.

The chain carries TRBV29-1 and TRBJ2-3; 14 positions agree with TRBD2. Germline-derived CDR1 and CDR2 are SQVTM and ANQGSEA. V was pared by 4 bases and J by 8 bases, with 5 bases of the junction left unmatched. This CDR3 is 14 amino acids long. DNA of the CDR3: TGCAGCGTTGGGGGACTAGCGGGGGAGGGTACGCAGTATTTT. Translation: CSVGGLAGEGTQYF.

In its sample, this clonotype was seen a few times. This chain joins TRBV27 and TRBJ2-3, with no clear D. The CDR3 sequence is 16 residues long. CDR1 and CDR2 (germline): MNHEY, SMNVEV (reference sequence). V lost 5 bases, J lost 3 bases, and 18 bases lay in between. CDR3 protein: CASSPTWARVTDTQYF. CDR3 DNA sequence: TGTGCCAGCAGTCCAACATGGGCAAGGGTTACAGATACGCAGTATTTT.

This chain links TRBV27 with TRBJ1-5; a weak D match, TRBD1 (6 bases). V dropped 9 bases and J dropped 3 bases, with 12 bases sitting between them. The CDR3 has 13 amino acids. Germline assignment: CDR1 MNHEY and CDR2 SMNVEV (reference sequence). The CDR3 DNA reads as TGTGCCAGTAGGGGGGGCGTCAATCAGCCCCAGCATTTT. This encodes CASRGGVNQPQHF.

The chain carries TRBV13 and TRBJ1-1; D is unclear. V was pared by 3 bases and J by 1 base, with 12 bases between. CDR1 is PRHDT and CDR2 is FYEKMQ in the germline V gene (reference sequence). The CDR3 is made up of 15 amino acids. The CDR3, as DNA: TGTGCCAGCAGCTTCGGACTGATTCCGAACACTGAAGCTTTCTTT. Translation: CASSFGLIPNTEAFF. The entire variable domain, with the rest obtained from reference TRBV13 and TRBJ1-1, is as follows: AAGVIQSPRHLIKEKRETATLKCYPIPRHDTVYWYQQGPGQDPQFLISFYEKMQSDKGSIPDRFSAQQFSDYHSELNMSSLELGDSALYFCASSFGLIPNTEAFFGQGTRLTVV.

V gene TRBV29-1 combines with J gene TRBJ2-1; tentative D call: TRBD1 (6 bases). Trimming stripped 7 bases from V and 5 bases from J, with 6 bases between. CDR1 is SQVTM, CDR2 ANQGSEA, per germline. The CDR3 runs 10 residues. The CDR3 DNA reads TGCAGCGGGACAGACAATGAGCAGTTCTTC. Its protein is CSGTDNEQFF.

The genes are TRBV20-1 and TRBJ2-5; TRBD2 aligns across 8 bases. V dropped 3 bases and J dropped 5; count of bases not matched to a gene: 2. Germline V gene sequence: CDR1 DFQATT, CDR2 SNEGSKA (reference sequence). This CDR3 spans 12 amino acids. This CDR3 reads CSASEREETQYF. Written as DNA, the CDR3 is TGCAGTGCTAGTGAGCGGGAGGAGACCCAGTACTTC.

This clonotype occurred a few times. The rearrangement uses TRBV29-1 and TRBJ2-1; D is possibly TRBD1 (5 bases). V was cut by 4 bases and J by 0 bases, with 10 bases left in between. This CDR3 has 14 amino acids. Germline V gives CDR1 SQVTM, CDR2 ANQGSEA. DNA of the CDR3: TGCAGCGTTGGGGGCTTAAGCTCCTACAATGAGCAGTTCTTC. Translated, it gives CSVGGLSSYNEQFF.

The genes are TRBV7-9 and TRBJ2-5, with D possibly called TRBD1 or TRBD2 (6 bases each). The J call may be in error: the DNA end matches TRBJ2-7 better. The CDR3 has 16 amino acids. CDR1 and CDR2 from the germline V gene are SEHNR and FQNEAQ (reference sequence). As DNA, the CDR3 is TGTGCCAGCAGCTTAGCTTCCGGGGGCTCAACCTACGAGCAGTACTTC. Translating it yields CASSLASGGSTYEQYF.

This sequence joins TRBV25-1 and TRBJ1-1, with D unclear. The CDR3 consists of 14 residues. Trimming shortened V by 1 base and J by 7 bases, and 13 bases separated the two germline ends. In germline, CDR1 is MGHDK, CDR2 SYGVNS. CDR3 coding DNA: TGTGCCAGCAGTGAATCCCCGATGGCAGGTGAAGCTTTCTTT. It encodes CASSESPMAGEAFF.

The chain is built from TRBV19 and TRBJ2-1; no firm D call. Per the germline V gene, CDR1 is LNHDA and CDR2 is SQIVND (reference sequence). The CDR3 extends over 15 amino acids. The V end lost 3 bases, the J end lost 0 bases, and 9 bases lay between the germline ends. CDR3 DNA: TGTGCCAGTAGTATGCGTCAGAGCTCCTACAATGAGCAGTTCTTC. The encoded protein is CASSMRQSSYNEQFF.

This clonotype showed up just a few times. This chain links TRBV7-6 with TRBJ2-1; TRBD2 matches at 9 bases. The J segment lost 0 bases and the V segment lost 1 base, leaving 10 bases of the junction unmatched. The CDR3 totals 19 residues. Looked up from germline, CDR1 is SGHVS and CDR2 is FNYEAQ. The CDR3 DNA reads as TGTGCCAGCAGCTTAGTGGGAGCGGGAGGCGACTTCTCCTACAATGAGCAGTTCTTC. Amino acid sequence: CASSLVGAGGDFSYNEQFF.

V usage is TRBV20-1 and J usage is TRBJ2-3, with a possible D match to TRBD2 (6 bases). The germline CDR1 and CDR2 sequences are DFQATT and SNEGSKA (reference sequence). V was trimmed by 5 bases and J by 1 base, leaving 13 bases between them. CDR3 size: 14 residues. In nucleotides, the CDR3 is TGCAGTGCTGCTTACTTAGCGGGCACAGATACGCAGTATTTT. It specifies CSAAYLAGTDTQYF.

The V gene is TRBV20-1, the J gene TRBJ2-7; 9 bases are a match to TRBD1. The length of the CDR3 is 17 residues. After removal of 5 bases from V and 1 base from J, the junction contained 15 bases not matched to a gene. CDR1 is DFQATT, CDR2 SNEGSKA, per germline (reference sequence). CDR3 protein: CSAPPTRPGQGSYEQYF. As DNA, the CDR3 is TGCAGTGCTCCTCCTACCAGACCGGGACAGGGATCCTACGAGCAGTACTTC.

At least ten counts were recorded for this clonotype. This chain connects TRBV7-2 to TRBJ2-6; the D gene is possibly TRBD2 (7 bases). V was shortened by 5 bases and J by 4 bases, with 24 bases between the two germline ends. Germline V CDR1 and CDR2: SGHTA, FQGNSA. This CDR3 is 19 amino acids long. The CDR3 loop reads CASSHLSTGTTRGANVLTF. The CDR3 region has the DNA TGTGCCAGCAGCCACCTATCAACAGGGACTACAAGGGGGGCCAACGTCCTGACTTTC.

The rearrangement links TRBV29-1 to TRBJ2-3; either TRBD1 or TRBD2 may fit D (5 bases each). Trimming took 3 bases from V and 2 from J, leaving 9 bases between them. Germline V gives CDR1 SQVTM, CDR2 ANQGSEA. This CDR3 has 13 amino acids. CDR3 residues: CSVDQGPTDTQYF. CDR3 nucleotide sequence: TGCAGCGTTGATCAGGGACCCACAGATACGCAGTATTTT.